The 24 T cell receptor beta chains below come from one sample, sequenced in a study of blood T cell repertoires in COVID-19. Profiling relied on immunoSEQ multiplex PCR, and the TCRdb table lists in-frame clones only, not all of them. The table has approximately 240,000 clones, around four fifths seen once; the top ten hold 5% to 8%. Sequencing was performed on peripheral blood. Receptor source: a woman aged 55 to 70 with active or convalescent COVID-19.

The chain joins TRBV3-1 (or the pseudogene TRBV3-2) to TRBJ2-1; possibly TRBD1 for D (6 bases). Looked up from germline, CDR1 is LGHDT and CDR2 is YNNKEL (reference sequence). The CDR3 runs 16 residues. V was trimmed by 1 base and J by 7 bases, leaving 17 bases between them. The CDR3 region is CASSQVDGGLGNEQFF. In nucleotides, the CDR3 is TGTGCCAGCAGCCAAGTTGATGGGGGCCTGGGAAATGAGCAGTTCTTC.

This clone has more than one count but fewer than ten. This chain joins TRBV5-1 and TRBJ1-1; 9 bases match TRBD1. The V segment lost 3 bases and the J segment 3 bases; nucleotides outside the gene matches: 3. The CDR3 spans 14 residues. Per germline, CDR1 SGHRS and CDR2 YFSETQ. CDR3 DNA: TGCGCCAGCAGCTACCGGGACAGGGACACTGAAGCTTTCTTT. Its protein is CASSYRDRDTEAFF.

The V gene is TRBV11-2, the J gene TRBJ1-2; the D is unclear. Germline V gene lookup returns CDR1 SGHAT and CDR2 FQNNGV. The CDR3 extends over 15 amino acids. The V end was cut by 5 bases, the J end by 2 bases, with 15 bases between. CDR3 sequence reads: CASSAQIDTNYGYTF. The CDR3 bases are TGTGCCAGCAGCGCACAAATTGATACGAACTATGGCTACACCTTC.

V gene TRBV29-1 combines with J gene TRBJ2-3, with D maybe TRBD1 (7 bases). The CDR3 spans 13 residues. Trimming pared 7 bases from V and 4 bases from J, leaving 15 bases between. Germline V gene lookup returns CDR1 SQVTM and CDR2 ANQGSEA. The CDR3 sequence: CSADREVADTQYF. The CDR3 nucleotides read TGCAGCGCCGACAGGGAGGTCGCAGATACGCAGTATTTT.

The chain is built from TRBV13 and TRBJ2-3; D remains ambiguous. V lost 5 bases, J lost 2 bases, and 17 bases lay in between. The germline CDR1 and CDR2 sequences are PRHDT and FYEKMQ (reference sequence). This CDR3 is built from 16 residues. CDR3 DNA: TGTGCCAGCAGCCCCTGGGCGCTACCGGACACAGATACGCAGTATTTT. Translating gives CASSPWALPDTDTQYF.

The rearrangement uses TRBV19 and TRBJ2-1; TRBD1 agrees at 10 bases. Germline CDR1 LNHDA, CDR2 SQIVND (reference sequence). Trimming cost V 6 bases and J 7 bases; bases outside gene matches: 6. This CDR3 region has 14 residues. CDR3 loop: CASSQRQGANEQFF. The CDR3 DNA reads TGTGCCAGTAGCCAACGACAGGGGGCTAATGAGCAGTTCTTC.

This clone was seen once. V is TRBV9 and J is TRBJ2-2; 11 positions agree with TRBD2. The CDR3 has 16 amino acids. V was pared by 0 bases and J by 7 bases, with 5 bases of the junction left unmatched. CDR1 and CDR2 from the germline V gene are SGDLS and YYNGEE. Here the CDR3 reads CASSVGLAGRGGELFF. In DNA, the CDR3 is TGTGCCAGCAGCGTAGGACTAGCGGGAAGAGGCGGGGAGCTGTTTTTT.

The rearrangement links TRBV6-5 to TRBJ2-7; TRBD1 aligns across 7 bases. V shed 5 bases, J shed 7 bases, and the junction held 8 bases outside the gene matches. Looked up from germline, CDR1 is MNHEY and CDR2 is SVGAGI. This CDR3 comprises 13 residues. The CDR3 nucleotides are TGTGCCAGCAGTCCGCTGACAGGGATTGAGCAGTACTTC. Translating it yields CASSPLTGIEQYF.

The chain uses TRBV5-1 and TRBJ2-1; TRBD2 aligns across 10 bases. Losses at the gene ends were 0 bases for V and 1 base for J; bases not matched to a gene: 4. The CDR3 loop spans 17 amino acids. Germline assignment: CDR1 SGHRS and CDR2 YFSETQ. The CDR3: CASSLASGSFSYNEQFF. The CDR3 nucleotides are TGCGCCAGCAGCTTGGCTAGCGGGAGTTTTTCCTACAATGAGCAGTTCTTC. The full variable domain, its missing parts supplied by reference TRBV5-1 and TRBJ2-1, is KAGVTQTPRYLIKTRGQQVTLSCSPISGHRSVSWYQQTPGQGLQFLFEYFSETQRNKGNFPGRFSGRQFSNSRSEMNVSTLELGDSALYLCASSLASGSFSYNEQFFGPGTRLTVL.

V is TRBV5-3 and J is TRBJ1-2, with D tentatively TRBD1 (6 bases). TRBV5-3 is known as an ORF, though its function is uncertain. The CDR3 runs to 19 residues. V was pared by 1 base and J by 4 bases, with 26 bases between. CDR3 amino acids: CARSLSISQGLAFGYGYTF. CDR3 bases: TGTGCCAGAAGCTTGAGTATTTCACAGGGACTAGCGTTCGGCTATGGCTACACCTTC.

This clone appeared once. The gene calls are TRBV3-1 (or the pseudogene TRBV3-2) and TRBJ2-3; 7 positions agree with TRBD2. Germline CDR1 and CDR2: LGHDT and YNNKEL (reference sequence). V lost 1 base and J lost 1; bases outside the gene matches: 8. The CDR3 consists of 17 residues. The CDR3 DNA reads as TGTGCCAGCAGCCAAGTTTGGCGACGGGAGGGCACAGATACGCAGTATTTT. Translating it yields CASSQVWRREGTDTQYF.

The chain joins TRBV11-2 to TRBJ1-2; 7 bases fit TRBD1. The ends lost 1 base at V and 4 bases at J; junction bases unmatched: 6. The germline V gene encodes CDR1 SGHAT and CDR2 FQNNGV. This CDR3 is 15 amino acids long. The CDR3 spells CASSLGRGTLYGYTF. The DNA of the CDR3 is TGTGCCAGCAGCTTAGGCAGGGGGACACTCTATGGCTACACCTTC.

This chain uses TRBV11-3 with TRBJ2-3, with 12 bases matching TRBD2. Germline V gene data show CDR1 as SGHNT and CDR2 as YENEEA. The CDR3 sequence is 16 residues long. V lost 5 bases, J lost 2 bases, and 5 bases stayed unmatched. Written as DNA, the CDR3 is TGTGCCAGCAGCCATGGACTAGCGGGGACCACAGATACGCAGTATTTT. This gives the protein CASSHGLAGTTDTQYF. The variable domain in full, completed from reference TRBV11-3 and TRBJ2-3, reads EAGVVQSPRYKIIEKKQPVAFWCNPISGHNTLYWYLQNLGQGPELLIRYENEEAVDDSQLPKDRFSAERLKGVDSTLKIQPAELGDSAVYLCASSHGLAGTTDTQYFGPGTRLTVL.

This chain joins TRBV7-2 and TRBJ2-5, with 8 bases fitting TRBD2. Germline CDR1 is SGHTA and CDR2 is FQGNSA. The CDR3 length is 13 residues. The V gene end was trimmed by 4 bases and the J gene end by 5 bases; junction bases not matched to a gene: 3. The DNA for the CDR3 is TGTGCCAGCAGCTCGGGGGGGCGGGAGACCCAGTACTTC. Protein: CASSSGGRETQYF.

J is TRBJ2-5 and V is TRBV19; no reliable D call. Trimming left V 2 bases short and J 3 bases short, with 7 bases between. CDR1 is LNHDA and CDR2 is SQIVND in the germline V gene (reference sequence). CDR3 length: 13 residues. The CDR3 DNA reads as TGTGCCAGTAGTATACTATACGAAGAGACCCAGTACTTC. Its translation is CASSILYEETQYF. Full variable domain (outside the CDR3, taken from reference TRBV19 and TRBJ2-5): DGGITQSPKYLFRKEGQNVTLSCEQNLNHDAMYWYRQDPGQGLRLIYYSQIVNDFQKGDIAEGYSVSREKKESFPLTVTSAQKNPTAFYLCASSILYEETQYFGPGTRLLVL.

This sequence joins TRBV28 and TRBJ1-1; TRBD1 matches at 9 bases. The CDR3 sequence is 14 residues long. The V gene end was trimmed by 5 bases and the J gene end by 2 bases; junction bases not matched to a gene: 3. Germline lookup yields CDR1 MDHEN and CDR2 SYDVKM. CDR3 region: CASSTQGANTEAFF. The CDR3 region has the DNA TGTGCCAGCAGTACACAGGGGGCAAACACTGAAGCTTTCTTT.

CDR3 nucleotide sequence: TGTGCCAGCAGCTTGGAAGGGGGCTACTATGGCTACACCTTC. This encodes CASSLEGGYYGYTF. The chain has TRBV5-6 and TRBJ1-2; TRBD1 aligns across 7 bases. V lost 0 bases to trimming and J lost 3 bases; unmatched junction nucleotides: 2. The CDR3 runs 14 residues. Germline lookup yields CDR1 SGHDT and CDR2 YYEEEE.

This clone was seen a single time. The chain carries TRBV14 and TRBJ2-5, with D possibly matching TRBD1 (5 bases). This CDR3 is built from 12 residues. Germline lookup yields CDR1 SGHDN and CDR2 FVKESK. The ends were cut back, 2 bases at V and 5 bases at J, with 6 bases in the middle. The CDR3 nucleotides are TGTGCCAGCAGCCAACCAGGGGAGACCCAGTACTTC. Translated, it gives CASSQPGETQYF.

Concerning this clone itself: The sample holds other DNA sequences that translate to the same CDR3. The rearrangement joins TRBV2 to TRBJ2-2; D is unclear. CDR1 and CDR2 (germline): SNHLY, FYNNEI. The V gene lost 4 bases and the J gene lost 2 bases, with 8 bases spanning the gap. The CDR3 runs 14 residues. The CDR3 DNA reads TGTGCCAGCAGTGGGCTAGAAAACACCGGGGAGCTGTTTTTT. Translation gives CASSGLENTGELFF.

The chain employs TRBV28 and TRBJ2-1, with 11 bases identical to TRBD1. This CDR3 is built from 16 residues. Germline V gives CDR1 MDHEN, CDR2 SYDVKM. The V gene end was trimmed by 2 bases and the J gene end by 6 bases; junction bases not matched to a gene: 6. The CDR3, as DNA: TGTGCCAGCAGTTTACTCGGGACAGGGGGTGGCAATGAGCAGTTCTTC. Its translation: CASSLLGTGGGNEQFF.

The chain carries TRBV7-2 and TRBJ2-7, with 7 bases fitting TRBD1. The V and J ends lost 2 bases and 4 bases, in that order; junction bases with no gene match: 2. The germline V gene encodes CDR1 SGHTA and CDR2 FQGNSA. The CDR3 covers 13 residues. This chain's CDR3 is CASSLTGDYEQYV. The CDR3, as DNA: TGTGCCAGCAGCTTAACAGGGGATTACGAGCAGTACGTC.

The rearrangement joins TRBV4-1 to TRBJ2-3; 12 bases match TRBD1. The CDR3 extends over 16 amino acids. Germline V lookup: CDR1 MGHRA, CDR2 YSYEKL. After removal of 4 bases from V and 1 base from J, the junction contained 3 bases not matched to a gene. DNA of the CDR3: TGCGCCAGCAGCCCAGGGACAGGGGGCGGCACAGATACGCAGTATTTT. This codes for CASSPGTGGGTDTQYF.

The chain joins TRBV29-1 to TRBJ1-2, with 7 bases fitting TRBD1. V shed 5 bases and J 4 bases; nucleotides not matched to a gene: 10. Germline V CDR1 and CDR2: SQVTM, ANQGSEA. This CDR3 region has 14 residues. CDR3 DNA sequence: TGCAGCGTTCCCCAGGGACAGACAACCTATGGCTACACCTTC. It encodes CSVPQGQTTYGYTF.

The CDR3 is CASSYSATANYGYTF. For the CDR3, the DNA is TGTGCCAGCAGTTACTCGGCGACTGCAAACTATGGCTACACCTTC. The chain couples TRBV6-5 to TRBJ1-2; D unclear. The CDR3 contains 15 residues. V was pared by 0 bases and J by 2 bases, with 10 bases between. The V gene's germline CDR1 is MNHEY and CDR2 SVGAGI.